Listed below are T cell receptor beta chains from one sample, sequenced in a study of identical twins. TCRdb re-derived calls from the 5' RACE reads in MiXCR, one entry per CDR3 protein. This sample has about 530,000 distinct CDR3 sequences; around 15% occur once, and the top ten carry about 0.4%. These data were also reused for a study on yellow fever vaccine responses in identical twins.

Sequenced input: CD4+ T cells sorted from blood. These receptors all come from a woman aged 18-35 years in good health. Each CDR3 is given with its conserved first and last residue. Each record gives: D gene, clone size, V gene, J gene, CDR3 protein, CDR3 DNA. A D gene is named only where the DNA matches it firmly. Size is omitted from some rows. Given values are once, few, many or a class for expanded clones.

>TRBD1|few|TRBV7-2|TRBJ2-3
CASRGPDTQYF
TGTGCCAGTAGGGGGCCAGATACGCAGTATTTT
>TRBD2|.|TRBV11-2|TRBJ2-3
CASASGSWTDTQYF
TGTGCCAGCGCCAGCGGGAGTTGGACAGATACGCAGTATTTT
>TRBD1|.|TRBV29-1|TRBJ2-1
CSADRGGYNEQFF
TGCAGCGCGGACAGGGGCGGCTACAATGAGCAGTTCTTC
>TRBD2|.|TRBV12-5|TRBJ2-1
CASGSILAGAYNEQFF
TGTGCTAGTGGTTCGATCCTAGCGGGGGCCTACAATGAGCAGTTCTTC
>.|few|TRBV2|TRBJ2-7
CASSEVSRAGNEQYF
TGTGCCAGCAGTGAAGTCAGCCGGGCGGGGAACGAGCAGTACTTC
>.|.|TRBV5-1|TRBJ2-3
CASSFHSNTRARADTQYF
TGCGCCAGCAGCTTCCATTCCAATACCCGTGCGAGGGCAGATACGCAGTATTTT
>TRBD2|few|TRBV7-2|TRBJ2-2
CASSPGGGPFDGELFF
TGTGCCAGCAGCCCCGGGGGGGGGCCGTTTGACGGGGAGCTGTTTTTT
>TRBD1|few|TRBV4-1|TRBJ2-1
CASRPPGQGSNEQFF
TGCGCCAGCAGGCCCCCGGGACAGGGGAGCAATGAGCAGTTCTTC
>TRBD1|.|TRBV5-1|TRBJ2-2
CASSLSGGRLAGELFF
TGCGCCAGCAGCTTGTCAGGGGGCCGGTTAGCCGGGGAGCTGTTTTTT
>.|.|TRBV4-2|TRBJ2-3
CASHRGTSSPTDTQYF
TGTGCCAGCCACAGGGGGACTAGCAGCCCCACAGATACGCAGTATTTT
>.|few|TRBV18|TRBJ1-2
CASSPRRTDNYGYTF
TGTGCCAGCTCACCAAGGAGGACAGACAACTATGGCTACACCTTC
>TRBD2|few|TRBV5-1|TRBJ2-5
CASSLEGTSARSKETQYF
TGCGCCAGCAGCTTGGAAGGGACTAGCGCACGCTCGAAAGAGACCCAGTACTTC
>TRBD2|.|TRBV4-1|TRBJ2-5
CASGTTPTSWETQYF
TGCGCCAGCGGAACTACTCCGACTAGCTGGGAGACCCAGTACTTC
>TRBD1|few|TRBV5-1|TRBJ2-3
CASSPTGQGGTDTQYF
TGCGCCAGCAGCCCGACGGGACAGGGTGGCACAGATACGCAGTATTTT
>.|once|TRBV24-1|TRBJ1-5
CATSAQSNQPQHF
TGTGCCACCAGCGCCCAATCTAATCAGCCCCAGCATTTT
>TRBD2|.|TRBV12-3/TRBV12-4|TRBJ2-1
CASSLRTSGESYNEQFF
TGTGCCAGCAGTCTGAGGACTAGCGGGGAGTCCTACAATGAGCAGTTCTTC
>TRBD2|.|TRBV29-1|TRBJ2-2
CSVLSGSGTGELFF
TGCAGCGTCCTTAGCGGGAGTGGAACCGGGGAGCTGTTTTTT
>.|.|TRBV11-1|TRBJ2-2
CASSPTSGTLRINTGELFF
TGTGCCAGCAGCCCGACCTCCGGGACTCTCAGAATTAACACCGGGGAGCTGTTTTTT
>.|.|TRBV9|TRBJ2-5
CASSVARGGETQYF
TGTGCCAGCAGCGTAGCCCGTGGTGGAGAGACCCAGTACTTC
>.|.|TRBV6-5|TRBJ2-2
CASSYSGPLAGELFF
TGTGCCAGCAGTTACTCGGGCCCTCTAGCCGGGGAGCTGTTTTTT
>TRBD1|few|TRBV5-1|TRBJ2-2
CASSPGTGVTGELFF
TGCGCCAGCAGCCCCGGGACAGGGGTAACCGGGGAGCTGTTTTTT
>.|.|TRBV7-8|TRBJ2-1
CASSLVGRSGLPYNEQFF
TGTGCCAGCAGCTTAGTGGGAAGGAGCGGTCTTCCCTACAATGAGCAGTTCTTC
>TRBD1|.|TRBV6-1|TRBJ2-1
CASTIGQGRYNEQFF
TGTGCCAGCACAATAGGACAGGGTCGCTACAATGAGCAGTTCTTC
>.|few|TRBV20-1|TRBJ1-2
CSASLPGHQPSRFGYTF
TGCAGTGCTTCCCTGCCGGGACACCAGCCGTCCCGGTTTGGCTACACCTTC
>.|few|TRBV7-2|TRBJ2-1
CASSLGSRGTYNEQFF
TGTGCCAGCAGCTTAGGCAGTCGGGGAACCTACAATGAGCAGTTCTTC
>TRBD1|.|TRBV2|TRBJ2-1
CASSGTGGTYNEQFF
TGTGCCAGCAGCGGGACAGGGGGTACCTACAATGAGCAGTTCTTC
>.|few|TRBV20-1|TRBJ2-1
CSAPGAPNEQFF
TGCAGTGCTCCCGGGGCTCCTAATGAGCAGTTCTTC
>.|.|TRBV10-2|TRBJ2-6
CASSESHLPTGANVLTF
TGCGCCAGCAGTGAGTCACACCTGCCGACTGGGGCCAACGTCCTGACTTTC
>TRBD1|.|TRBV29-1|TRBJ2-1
CSVWTGMPYILSSYNEQFF
TGCAGCGTCTGGACAGGGATGCCCTATATTCTTAGCTCCTACAATGAGCAGTTCTTC
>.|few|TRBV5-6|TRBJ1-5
CASSLWSAGGSNQPQHF
TGTGCCAGCAGCTTGTGGTCAGCTGGGGGTTCTAATCAGCCCCAGCATTTT
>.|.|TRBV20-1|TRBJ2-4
CSGRGGLAKNIQYF
TGCAGTGGACGGGGAGGACTAGCCAAAAACATTCAGTACTTC
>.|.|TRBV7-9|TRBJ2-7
CASSPTAGRSYEQYF
TGTGCCAGCAGCCCAACGGCAGGGCGATCCTACGAGCAGTACTTC
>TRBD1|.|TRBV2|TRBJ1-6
CASGTGGAYSPLHF
TGTGCCAGCGGAACAGGGGGCGCGTATTCACCCCTCCACTTT
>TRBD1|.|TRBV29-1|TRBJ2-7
CSGGESGTGGEQYF
TGCAGCGGGGGTGAGTCCGGGACAGGGGGCGAGCAGTACTTC
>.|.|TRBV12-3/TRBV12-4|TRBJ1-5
CASSLTGLPQHF
TGTGCCAGCAGTTTAACGGGGTTGCCCCAGCATTTT
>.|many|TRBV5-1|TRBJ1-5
CASSLGAGQPQHF
TGTGCCAGCAGTCTAGGGGCAGGTCAGCCCCAGCATTTT
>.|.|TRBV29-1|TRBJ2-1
CSGEQGSPYNEQFF
TGCAGCGGCGAGCAGGGATCCCCCTACAATGAGCAGTTCTTC
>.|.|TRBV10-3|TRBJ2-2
CAISSIGQTGELFF
TGTGCCATCAGTTCCATCGGACAGACCGGGGAGCTGTTTTTT
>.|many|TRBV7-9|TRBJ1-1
CASSSTASTEAFF
TGTGCCAGCAGCTCAACAGCGTCCACTGAAGCTTTCTTT
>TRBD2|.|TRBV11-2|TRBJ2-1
CASSLAGVGGNEQFF
TGTGCCAGCAGCTTAGCGGGAGTGGGGGGGAATGAGCAGTTCTTC
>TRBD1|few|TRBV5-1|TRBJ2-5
CASSFTGQGAGETQYF
TGCGCCAGCAGCTTTACCGGACAGGGGGCGGGGGAGACCCAGTACTTC
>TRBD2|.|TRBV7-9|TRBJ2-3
CASSSARGSASTDTQYF
TGTGCCAGCAGCTCAGCGCGGGGGAGCGCTAGCACAGATACGCAGTATTTT
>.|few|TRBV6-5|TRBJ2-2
CASSYSWGPGTGELFF
TGTGCCAGCAGTTACTCTTGGGGGCCAGGCACCGGGGAGCTGTTTTTT
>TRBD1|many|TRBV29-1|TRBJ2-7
CSVLPGQGGPGGEQYF
TGCAGCGTTCTACCGGGACAGGGAGGCCCCGGGGGGGAGCAGTACTTC
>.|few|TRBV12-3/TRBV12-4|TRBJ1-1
CASSLPTTEAFF
TGTGCCAGCAGTTTACCGACCACTGAAGCTTTCTTT
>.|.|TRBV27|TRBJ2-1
CASSAGDSNNEQFF
TGTGCCAGCAGTGCGGGCGATTCCAACAATGAGCAGTTCTTC
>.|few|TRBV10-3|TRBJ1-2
CAITGGGYGYTF
TGTGCCATCACCGGGGGCGGTTATGGCTACACCTTC
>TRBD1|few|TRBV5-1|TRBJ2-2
CASSLVDLLRGRGELFF
TGCGCCAGCAGCTTGGTGGACTTACTCAGGGGGCGCGGGGAGCTGTTTTTT
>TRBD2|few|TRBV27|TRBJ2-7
CASSQPGLVFEQYF
TGTGCCAGCAGTCAGCCGGGACTAGTCTTCGAGCAGTACTTC
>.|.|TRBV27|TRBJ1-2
CASSLRGDYTF
TGTGCCAGCAGTCTAAGGGGGGACTACACCTTC
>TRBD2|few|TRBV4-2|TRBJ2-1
CASSPREPSGSSYNEQFF
TGTGCCAGCAGCCCGAGGGAGCCTAGCGGGAGCTCCTACAATGAGCAGTTCTTC
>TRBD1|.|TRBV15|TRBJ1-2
CATSRGQDYGYTF
TGTGCCACCAGCAGGGGACAGGACTATGGCTACACCTTC
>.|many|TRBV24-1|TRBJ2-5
CATSDSQGRPQETQYF
TGTGCCACCAGTGATTCACAGGGGAGGCCCCAAGAGACCCAGTACTTC
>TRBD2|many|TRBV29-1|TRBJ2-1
CSVPGLGTTEQFF
TGCAGCGTTCCGGGACTAGGAACGACTGAGCAGTTCTTC